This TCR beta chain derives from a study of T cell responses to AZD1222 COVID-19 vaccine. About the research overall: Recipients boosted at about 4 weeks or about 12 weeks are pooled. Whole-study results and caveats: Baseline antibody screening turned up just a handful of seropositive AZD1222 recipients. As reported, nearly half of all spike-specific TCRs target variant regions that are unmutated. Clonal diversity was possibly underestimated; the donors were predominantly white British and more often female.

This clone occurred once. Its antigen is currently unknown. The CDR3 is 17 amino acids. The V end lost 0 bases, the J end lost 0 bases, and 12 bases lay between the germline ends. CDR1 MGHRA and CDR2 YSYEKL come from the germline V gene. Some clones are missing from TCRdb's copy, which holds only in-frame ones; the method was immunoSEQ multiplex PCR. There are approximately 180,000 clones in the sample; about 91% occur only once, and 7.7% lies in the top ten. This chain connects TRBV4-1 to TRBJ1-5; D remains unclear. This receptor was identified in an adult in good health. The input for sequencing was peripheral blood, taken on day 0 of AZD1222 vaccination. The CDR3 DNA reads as TGCGCCAGCAGCCAAGAGTTGGCAGCTACTAGCAATCAGCCCCAGCATTTT. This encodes CASSQELAATSNQPQHF.